These T cell receptor beta chains were read from a single sample in a study of spatial heterogeneity in lung cancer. From the 5' RACE reads, TCRdb called clonotypes with MiXCR, one entry per CDR3 protein. The data hold hundreds of distinct CDR3 sequences, with approximately 12% observed a single time. The sample here was PBMCs, taken at surgery. The origin of the receptors is a male donor with early-stage non-small cell lung cancer. Each CDR3 is given with its conserved first and last residue.

TRBJ2-5	TRBV30	CAWRGPGGETQYF
TRBJ1-6	TRBV20-1	CSARAPGRNSPLHF
TRBJ1-1	TRBV18	CASSPRDRDTEAFF
TRBJ2-6	TRBV6-1	CASSRAGGSSYPGANVLTF
TRBJ2-2	TRBV20-1	CSARTGRSNTGELFF
TRBJ1-4	TRBV29-1	CSFGRPNEKLFF
TRBJ2-3	TRBV20-1	CSARKQGRLAGGDTQYF
TRBJ2-6	TRBV12-3/TRBV12-4	CASSLDTANVLTF
TRBJ2-2	TRBV3-1	CASSQTSAGELFF
TRBJ1-1	TRBV2	CASRGTNTEAFF
TRBJ2-5	TRBV20-1	CSASSQGISETQYF
TRBJ2-5	TRBV7-1	CASSSDYQETQYF
TRBJ2-5	TRBV15	CATSRPWTGTSGGPGKETQYF
TRBJ1-1	TRBV6-5	CASSYQGVAEAFF
TRBJ2-2	TRBV18	CASSPNLNTGELFF